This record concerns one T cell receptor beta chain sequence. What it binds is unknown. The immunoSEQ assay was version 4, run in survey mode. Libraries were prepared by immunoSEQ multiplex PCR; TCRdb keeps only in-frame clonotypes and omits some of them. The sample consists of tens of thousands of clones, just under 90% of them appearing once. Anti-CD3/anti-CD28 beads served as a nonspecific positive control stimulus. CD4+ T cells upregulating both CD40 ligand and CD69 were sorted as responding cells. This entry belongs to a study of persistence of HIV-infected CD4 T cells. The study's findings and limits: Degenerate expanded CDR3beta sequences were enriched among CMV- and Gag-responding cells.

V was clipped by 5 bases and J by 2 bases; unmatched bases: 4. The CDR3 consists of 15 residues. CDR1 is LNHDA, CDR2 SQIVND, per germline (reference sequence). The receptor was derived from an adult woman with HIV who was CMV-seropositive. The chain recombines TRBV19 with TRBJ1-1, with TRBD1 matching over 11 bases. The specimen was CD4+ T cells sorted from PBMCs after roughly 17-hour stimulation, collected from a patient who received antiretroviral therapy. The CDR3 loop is CASSSDRGPNTEAFF. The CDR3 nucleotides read TGTGCCAGTAGTTCGGACAGGGGGCCTAACACTGAAGCTTTCTTT.